These T cell receptor beta chains were read from a single sample in a study of blood T cells in healthy people across ages. Using its own MiXCR run on the 5' RACE reads, TCRdb lists one record per CDR3 protein. The sample gives 650,000 or so distinct CDR3 sequences, around 50% of which show up once; 13% is in the top ten. Material for sequencing was blood. Receptors were obtained from a woman of 80 years or more in good health. Each CDR3 is given with its conserved first and last residue. D genes are given only for firm matches. For some rows the clone size is stated as once, few or many, or as a class when expanded; others skip it.

V	size	J	D	CDR3	DNA
TRBV6-5	many	TRBJ1-1	NA	CASRAYPNTEAFF	TGTGCCAGCAGGGCCTACCCGAACACTGAAGCTTTCTTT
TRBV6-6	few	TRBJ1-1	NA	CASTPSNTEAFF	TGTGCCAGCACCCCCTCTAACACTGAAGCTTTCTTT
TRBV10-3	NA	TRBJ2-1	NA	CAISELEEPGEQFF	TGTGCCATCAGTGAATTAGAGGAGCCGGGGGAGCAGTTCTTC
TRBV3-1	NA	TRBJ2-1	TRBD2	CASSLHRREGPEQFF	TGTGCCAGCAGCCTCCATAGGCGGGAGGGCCCTGAGCAGTTCTTC
TRBV5-1	NA	TRBJ2-5	NA	CASSARQVQETQYF	TGCGCCAGCAGTGCCAGACAGGTCCAAGAGACCCAGTACTTC
TRBV7-9	NA	TRBJ2-5	TRBD2	CASSQREGLETQYF	TGTGCCAGCAGCCAGCGGGAGGGGTTAGAGACCCAGTACTTC
TRBV5-5	NA	TRBJ2-5	NA	CASSEGGAETQYF	TGTGCCAGCAGCGAAGGCGGAGCAGAGACCCAGTACTTC
TRBV29-1	once	TRBJ2-5	NA	CSVDFGKEGRETQYF	TGCAGCGTTGACTTCGGGAAAGAAGGAAGAGAGACCCAGTACTTC
TRBV20-1	many	TRBJ2-1	TRBD2	CSARGGTSGGGEQFF	TGCAGTGCTAGAGGGGGGACTAGCGGGGGAGGAGAGCAGTTCTTC
TRBV2	NA	TRBJ2-7	NA	CASSEAPDNYEQYF	TGTGCCAGCAGTGAAGCCCCTGACAACTACGAGCAGTACTTC
TRBV28	few	TRBJ1-2	NA	CASTPPGLGSYGYTF	TGTGCCAGCACCCCTCCGGGCCTCGGGAGCTATGGCTACACCTTC
TRBV10-3	NA	TRBJ2-1	NA	CAISESSLGGGDNEQFF	TGTGCCATCAGTGAGTCCTCTCTCGGAGGGGGTGACAATGAGCAGTTCTTC
TRBV6-1	NA	TRBJ1-5	TRBD1	CASSEPTPTGKGDQPQHF	TGTGCCAGCAGTGAACCTACGCCGACAGGGAAGGGGGATCAGCCCCAGCATTTT
TRBV29-1	many	TRBJ1-2	NA	CSVDGPGNYGYTF	TGCAGCGTTGATGGGCCAGGGAACTATGGCTACACCTTC
TRBV2	NA	TRBJ2-5	NA	CASERGQGTQYF	TGTGCCAGCGAAAGAGGCCAAGGGACCCAGTACTTC
TRBV3-1	many	TRBJ2-1	NA	CASSLEGTREQFF	TGTGCCAGCAGCCTGGAAGGTACAAGGGAGCAGTTCTTC
TRBV28	NA	TRBJ1-5	NA	CASRVELGQPQHF	TGTGCCAGCCGGGTGGAGTTAGGGCAGCCCCAGCATTTT
TRBV11-2	NA	TRBJ2-3	TRBD1	CASSPDRVMADTQYF	TGTGCCAGCAGCCCGGACAGGGTAATGGCAGATACGCAGTATTTT
TRBV7-9	NA	TRBJ1-4	NA	CTSSRSQATNEKLFF	TGTACCAGCAGCCGCAGTCAGGCAACTAATGAAAAACTGTTTTTT
TRBV2	NA	TRBJ1-5	NA	CASRGGQPQHF	TGTGCCAGCAGGGGTGGGCAGCCCCAGCATTTT
TRBV27	many	TRBJ2-3	NA	CASSAPYQSGSDTQYF	TGTGCCAGCAGTGCCCCGTACCAATCGGGGTCAGATACGCAGTATTTT
TRBV6-5	few	TRBJ2-7	TRBD1	CASRMGQLSYEQYF	TGTGCCAGCAGGATGGGACAGTTATCCTACGAGCAGTACTTC
TRBV28	many	TRBJ2-7	TRBD2	CASSFSGGTYEQYF	TGTGCCAGCAGTTTTTCGGGAGGAACCTACGAGCAGTACTTC
TRBV25-1	NA	TRBJ2-7	NA	CASSDLFSSYEQYF	TGTGCCAGCAGTGATCTGTTCTCTTCCTACGAGCAGTACTTC
TRBV27	NA	TRBJ2-7	TRBD2	CASSWGLAGSYEQYF	TGTGCCAGCAGTTGGGGACTAGCGGGATCCTACGAGCAGTACTTC
TRBV5-1	NA	TRBJ2-1	NA	CDSLDRPYNEQFF	TGCGACAGTCTGGACCGCCCCTACAATGAGCAGTTCTTC
TRBV5-1	many	TRBJ2-7	NA	CASSSLSEGRYEQYF	TGCGCCAGCAGCTCCTTATCAGAGGGGCGTTACGAGCAGTACTTC
TRBV10-3	few	TRBJ2-5	NA	CAISEYQETQYF	TGTGCCATCAGTGAATACCAAGAGACCCAGTACTTC
TRBV6-5	many	TRBJ2-7	NA	CASSYSWGSSYEQYF	TGTGCCAGCAGTTACTCATGGGGGTCGTCCTACGAGCAGTACTTC
TRBV29-1	NA	TRBJ2-3	NA	CSAASASSTDTQYF	TGCAGCGCAGCTTCGGCCAGCAGCACAGATACGCAGTATTTT
TRBV7-2	NA	TRBJ2-2	NA	CASSSRRHTGELFF	TGTGCCAGCAGCTCTCGCCGGCACACCGGGGAGCTGTTTTTT
TRBV10-3	many	TRBJ2-3	TRBD1	CAISRDRGDADTQYF	TGTGCCATCAGTCGGGACAGGGGGGACGCAGATACGCAGTATTTT
TRBV2	NA	TRBJ2-2	NA	CASSELDANTGELFF	TGTGCCAGCAGTGAATTGGACGCAAACACCGGGGAGCTGTTTTTT